This TCR beta chain was sequenced during a study of T cell repertoires in cytomegalovirus infection. Background on the study: The authors relied on CMV epitopes, both recently identified HLA-C-restricted and well-studied HLA-B-restricted. Both a matching HLA type and CMV infection were indicated by public TCR beta signatures. Regarding the study as a whole: Predominance within the ex vivo response was attributable to HLA-C-restricted CMV-specific TCR beta clonotypes.

Germline CDR1 is SNHLY and CDR2 is FYNNEI. V was trimmed by 6 bases and J by 0 bases, leaving 12 bases between them. The CDR3 covers 15 residues. TCRdb re-derived calls from the reads in MiXCR, one entry per CDR3 protein. In the table there are some 320,000 distinct CDR3 sequences, almost 30% of which are singletons. With respect to this clonotype: Its antigen is as yet unknown.

The V call is TRBV2, the J call TRBJ1-5, with D unresolved. The sequence came from a human donor in good health (CMV status not recorded). Some clones in this sample may be carry-over from other donors' samples. The specimen was cultured PBMCs, collected from culture after CMV antigen stimulation. The CDR3 region has the DNA TGTGCCAGCAGGGTCACAGACCATAGCAATCAGCCCCAGCATTTT. It yields the protein CASRVTDHSNQPQHF.